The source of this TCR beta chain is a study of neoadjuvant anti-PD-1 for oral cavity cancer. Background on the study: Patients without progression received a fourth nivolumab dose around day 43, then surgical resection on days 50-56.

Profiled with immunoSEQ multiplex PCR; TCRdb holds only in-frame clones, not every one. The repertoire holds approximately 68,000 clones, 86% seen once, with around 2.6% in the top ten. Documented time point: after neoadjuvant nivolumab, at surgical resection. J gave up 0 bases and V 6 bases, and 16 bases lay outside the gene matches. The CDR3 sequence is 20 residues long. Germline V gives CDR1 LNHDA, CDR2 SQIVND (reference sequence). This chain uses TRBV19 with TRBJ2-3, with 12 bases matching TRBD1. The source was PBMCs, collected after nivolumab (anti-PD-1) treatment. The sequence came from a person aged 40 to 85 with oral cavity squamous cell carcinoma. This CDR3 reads CASSPGTGGVHHLSTDTQYF. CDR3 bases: TGTGCCAGTAGCCCAGGGACAGGGGGCGTACATCACCTTAGCACAGATACGCAGTATTTT.